The source of this T cell receptor (beta chain) is a study of regulatory T cells in long-lasting Graves disease. The CDR3 spans 13 residues. Germline CDR1 reads SQVTM; CDR2 reads ANQGSEA. Trimming left V 3 bases short and J 5 bases short, with 13 bases between. Findings and caveats of the study: Clonotypes that were public and shared totalled around 2,700 in persistent patients versus around 970 in new patients. TCR diversity in persistent Graves' patients was below that of newly diagnosed ones.

Investigators prepared the TCR beta libraries by applying iRepertoire HTBI primers and Arm-PCR of CDR3 regions. In the original workflow: Samples jointly harbored 60 to 65 TRBV and about 14 TRBJ segments. TCRdb reprocessed the multiplex PCR reads with MiXCR, giving one entry per CDR3 protein. TCRdb's processing, not the study's, gives the V and J calls here. The data contain some 440,000 distinct CDR3 sequences, 20% of them seen just once; the ten biggest clones take up 7% to 10%. Details on this clonotype: Its antigen is as yet unknown.

Sample time point: persistent/refractory GD, antithyroid drugs over 5 years with positive TRAb. The TCR library was made from RNA extracted from PBMCs. In each case, Graves' disease was diagnosed per American Thyroid Association guidelines. This rearrangement joins TRBV29-1 to TRBJ1-2, with D uncertain. The sequenced sample was peripheral blood mononuclear cells (PBMCs), obtained when the disease was refractory, from a patient treated with antithyroid drugs. The sequence derives from a female donor with Graves disease. As DNA, the CDR3 is TGCAGCGTTGAGGCAGGCGGGCCGTATGGCTACACCTTC. As protein: CSVEAGGPYGYTF. The full variable domain, its missing parts supplied by reference TRBV29-1 and TRBJ1-2, is SAVISQKPSRDICQRGTSLTIQCQVDSQVTMMFWYRQQPGQSLTLIATANQGSEATYESGFVIDKFPISRPNLTFSTLTVSNMSPEDSSIYLCSVEAGGPYGYTFGSGTRLTVV.